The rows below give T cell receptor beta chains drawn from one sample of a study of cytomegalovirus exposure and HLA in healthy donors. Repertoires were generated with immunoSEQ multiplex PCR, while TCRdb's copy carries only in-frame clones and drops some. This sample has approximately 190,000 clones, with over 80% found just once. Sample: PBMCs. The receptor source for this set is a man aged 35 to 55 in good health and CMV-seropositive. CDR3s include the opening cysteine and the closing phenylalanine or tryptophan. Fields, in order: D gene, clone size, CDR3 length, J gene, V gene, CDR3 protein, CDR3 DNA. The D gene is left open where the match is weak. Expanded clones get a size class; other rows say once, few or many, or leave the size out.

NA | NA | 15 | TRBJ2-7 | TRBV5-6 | CASSHGSLPLDEQYF | TGTGCCAGCAGCCACGGGTCCCTCCCTCTAGACGAGCAGTACTTC
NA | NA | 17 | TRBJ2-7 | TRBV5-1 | CASSLLRQGRRTYEQYF | TGCGCCAGCAGCTTGCTGAGACAAGGGAGAAGGACCTACGAGCAGTACTTC
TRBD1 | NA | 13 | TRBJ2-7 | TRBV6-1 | CASPGQGAYEQYF | TGTGCCAGCCCGGGACAGGGGGCCTACGAGCAGTACTTC
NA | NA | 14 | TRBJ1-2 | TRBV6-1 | CASMKGGTLGGYTF | TGTGCCAGCATGAAGGGAGGGACACTGGGCGGCTACACCTTC
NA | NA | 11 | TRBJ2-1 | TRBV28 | CASSFGLGQFF | TGTGCCAGCAGTTTCGGGTTAGGGCAGTTCTTC
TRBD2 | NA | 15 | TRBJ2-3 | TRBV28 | CASSLSLAAPDTQYF | TGTGCCAGCAGTTTATCTCTAGCGGCCCCAGATACGCAGTATTTT
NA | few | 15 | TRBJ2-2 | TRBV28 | CASSLSGLNTGELFF | TGTGCCAGCAGTTTGAGCGGACTTAACACCGGGGAGCTGTTTTTT
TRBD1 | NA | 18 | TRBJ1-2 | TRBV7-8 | CASSHSPFQGGVVYGYTF | TGTGCCAGCAGCCACTCGCCGTTTCAGGGGGGCGTTGTCTATGGCTACACCTTC
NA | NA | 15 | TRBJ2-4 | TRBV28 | CASSLRGLAKNIQYF | TGTGCCAGCAGTTTAAGGGGACTCGCCAAAAACATTCAGTACTTC
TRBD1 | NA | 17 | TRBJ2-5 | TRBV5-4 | CASSVDIRGRIGETQYF | TGTGCCAGCAGCGTCGACATCAGGGGGCGCATTGGAGAGACCCAGTACTTC
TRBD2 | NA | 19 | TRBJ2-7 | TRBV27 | CASSPPGTSGGRSSYEQYF | TGTGCCAGCAGCCCCCCGGGGACTAGCGGGGGGAGAAGCTCCTACGAGCAGTACTTC
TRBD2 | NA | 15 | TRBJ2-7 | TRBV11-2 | CASSLGTSGAYEQYF | TGTGCCAGCAGCTTAGGGACTAGCGGAGCCTACGAGCAGTACTTC
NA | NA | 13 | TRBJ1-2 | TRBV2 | CASSVGQIYGYTF | TGTGCCAGCAGTGTGGGGCAGATATATGGCTACACCTTC
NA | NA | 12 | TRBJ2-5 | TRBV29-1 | CSVGQPQETQYF | TGCAGCGTTGGACAGCCCCAAGAGACCCAGTACTTC
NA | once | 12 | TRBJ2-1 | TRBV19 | CASGRTLNEQFF | TGTGCCAGTGGTAGGACTCTCAATGAGCAGTTCTTC
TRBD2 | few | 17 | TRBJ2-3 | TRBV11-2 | CASSPPGLAGSTDTQYF | TGTGCCAGCAGTCCCCCCGGACTAGCGGGGTCGACAGATACGCAGTATTTT
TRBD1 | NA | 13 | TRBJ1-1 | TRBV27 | CASRDRLNTEAFF | TGTGCCAGTAGGGACAGGTTGAACACTGAAGCTTTCTTT
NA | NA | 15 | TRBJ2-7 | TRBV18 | CASSPEGTRSYEQYF | TGTGCCAGCTCACCCGAGGGGACAAGGTCCTACGAGCAGTACTTC
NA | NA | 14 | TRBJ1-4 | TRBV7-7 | CASSLDRNNEKLFF | TGTGCTAGCAGTCTTGACAGGAATAATGAAAAACTGTTTTTT
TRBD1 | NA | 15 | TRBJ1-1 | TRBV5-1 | CASSLALTGVDDAFF | TGCGCCAGCAGCTTGGCCCTAACAGGGGTCGACGACGCTTTCTTT
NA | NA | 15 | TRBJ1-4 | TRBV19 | CASSIAEGRNEKLFF | TGTGCCAGTAGTATAGCCGAGGGCCGCAATGAAAAACTGTTTTTT
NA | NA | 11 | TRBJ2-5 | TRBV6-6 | CASRVEETQYF | TGTGCCAGCCGAGTCGAAGAGACCCAGTACTTC
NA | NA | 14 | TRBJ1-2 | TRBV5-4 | CASSFPGSSYGYTF | TGTGCCAGCAGCTTCCCGGGAAGTAGCTATGGCTACACCTTC
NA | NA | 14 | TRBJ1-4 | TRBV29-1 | CSVGDPPTNEKLFF | TGCAGCGTAGGAGATCCTCCAACTAATGAAAAACTGTTTTTT
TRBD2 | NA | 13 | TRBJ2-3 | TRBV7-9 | CSSSFASGGTQYF | TGTTCCAGCAGCTTCGCTAGCGGGGGTACTCAGTATTTT
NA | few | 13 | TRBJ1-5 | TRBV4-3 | CASSQEMAEPQHF | TGCGCCAGCAGCCAAGAAATGGCCGAGCCCCAGCATTTT
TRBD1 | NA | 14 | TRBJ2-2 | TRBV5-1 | CASSPTGDTGELFF | TGCGCCAGCAGCCCGACAGGGGACACCGGGGAGCTGTTTTTT
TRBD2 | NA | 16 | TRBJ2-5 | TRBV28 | CASNRGASGAQGTQYF | TGTGCCAGCAATAGGGGAGCTAGCGGGGCCCAAGGGACCCAGTACTTC
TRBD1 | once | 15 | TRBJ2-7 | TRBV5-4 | CASSSRQGAMYEQYF | TGTGCCAGCAGCTCCAGACAGGGGGCAATGTACGAGCAGTACTTC
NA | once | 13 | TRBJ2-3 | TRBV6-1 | CASRQGSTDTQYF | TGTGCCAGCAGACAGGGATCCACAGATACGCAGTATTTT
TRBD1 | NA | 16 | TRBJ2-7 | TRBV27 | CASSSPEGTASYEQYF | TGTGCCAGCAGCTCACCCGAAGGGACAGCTTCCTACGAGCAGTACTTC
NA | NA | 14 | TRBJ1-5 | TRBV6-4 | CASSDSGGNQPQHF | TGTGCCAGCAGTGACTCAGGGGGCAATCAGCCCCAGCATTTT
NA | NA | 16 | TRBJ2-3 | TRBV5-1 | CASSGRTVDSTDTQYF | TGCGCCAGCAGCGGCCGGACAGTTGATAGCACAGATACGCAGTATTTT
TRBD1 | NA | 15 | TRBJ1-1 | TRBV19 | CASSIVGQGSTEAFF | TGTGCCAGTAGTATAGTCGGACAGGGCAGCACTGAAGCTTTCTTT
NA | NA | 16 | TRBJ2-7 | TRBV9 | CASSVEGSGETYEQYF | TGTGCCAGCAGCGTAGAAGGTTCAGGGGAAACCTACGAGCAGTACTTC
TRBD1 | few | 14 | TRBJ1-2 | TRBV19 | CASSISSTGDGYTF | TGTGCCAGTAGTATAAGTTCTACAGGGGATGGCTACACCTTC
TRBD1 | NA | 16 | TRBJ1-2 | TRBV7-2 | CASSLAPAGTDYGYTF | TGTGCCAGCAGCTTAGCCCCAGCCGGGACAGACTATGGCTACACCTTC
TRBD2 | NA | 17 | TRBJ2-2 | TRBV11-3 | CASSDSRAGGPAGELFF | TGTGCCAGCAGCGACTCTCGAGCGGGGGGGCCCGCCGGGGAGCTGTTTTTT
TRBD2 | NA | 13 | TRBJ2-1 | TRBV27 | CASSFSGDNEQFF | TGTGCCAGCAGTTTTAGCGGGGATAATGAGCAGTTCTTC
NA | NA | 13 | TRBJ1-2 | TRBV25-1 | CASSENGYYGYTF | TGTGCCAGCAGTGAAAACGGGTACTATGGCTACACCTTC
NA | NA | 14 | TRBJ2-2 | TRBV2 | CASSLSRSTGELFF | TGTGCCAGCAGCCTTTCTAGGTCCACCGGGGAGCTGTTTTTT
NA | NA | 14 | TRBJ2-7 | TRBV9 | CASSVDPVPYEQYF | TGTGCCAGCAGCGTAGACCCAGTCCCCTACGAGCAGTACTTC
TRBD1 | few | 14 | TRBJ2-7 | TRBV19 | CASSIPGQYYEQYF | TGTGCCAGTAGTATTCCGGGACAGTACTACGAGCAGTACTTC
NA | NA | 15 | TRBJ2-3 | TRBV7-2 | CASSLAAGSTDTQYF | TGTGCCAGCAGCTTAGCCGCGGGGTCCACAGATACGCAGTATTTT